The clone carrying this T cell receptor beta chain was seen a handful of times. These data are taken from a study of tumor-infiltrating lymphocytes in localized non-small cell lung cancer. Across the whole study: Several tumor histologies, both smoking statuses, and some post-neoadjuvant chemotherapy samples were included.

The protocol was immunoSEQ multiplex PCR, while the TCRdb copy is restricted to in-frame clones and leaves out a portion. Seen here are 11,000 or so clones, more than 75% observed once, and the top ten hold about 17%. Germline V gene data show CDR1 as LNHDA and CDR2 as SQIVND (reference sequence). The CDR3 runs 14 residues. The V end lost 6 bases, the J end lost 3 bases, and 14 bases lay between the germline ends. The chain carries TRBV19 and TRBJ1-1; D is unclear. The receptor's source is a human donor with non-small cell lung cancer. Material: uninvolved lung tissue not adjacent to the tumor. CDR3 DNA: TGTGCCAGTAGCCCAGACGACCGAGACACTGAAGCTTTCTTT. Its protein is CASSPDDRDTEAFF. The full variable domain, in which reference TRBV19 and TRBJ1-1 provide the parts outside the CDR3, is DGGITQSPKYLFRKEGQNVTLSCEQNLNHDAMYWYRQDPGQGLRLIYYSQIVNDFQKGDIAEGYSVSREKKESFPLTVTSAQKNPTAFYLCASSPDDRDTEAFFGQGTRLTVV.